Below are 19 T cell receptor beta chains sequenced from a single sample in a study of T cell repertoires and HLA-DP antigens (dated by TCRdb to 2016 to 2019). The library was generated by the immunoSEQ multiplex PCR assay. TCRdb mirrors the immuneACCESS table, restricted to in-frame sequences. Some clones are absent from its copies; in checked studies, under half trace to an unresolved V gene, and the reason for the others is unknown. The sample includes about 110,000 clones, with 80% to 95% observed a single time. The ten largest clones add up to about 0.3% of the sample. The antigens these receptors bind are not known. The sample was CD4+ T cells from PBMCs. These receptor sequences come from a woman aged 18-30 years in good health and CMV-seronegative.

The genes are TRBV5-1 and TRBJ1-6; D not certain. CDR1 is SGHRS, CDR2 YFSETQ, per germline. The V and J ends lost 0 bases and 6 bases respectively, with 13 bases between them. CDR3 length: 16 amino acids. The CDR3 DNA reads TGCGCCAGCAGCTTGGCCCCCGTCCGAACTAATTCACCCCTCCACTTT. Protein: CASSLAPVRTNSPLHF.

The chain combines TRBV5-1 with TRBJ2-3; D uncertain. Per germline, CDR1 SGHRS and CDR2 YFSETQ. V gave up 0 bases and J gave up 5 bases, with 4 bases separating them. The CDR3 consists of 12 residues. The DNA for the CDR3 is TGCGCCAGCAGCTTGGTGGGAGATACGCAGTATTTT. It encodes CASSLVGDTQYF.

The V gene is TRBV7-3, the J gene TRBJ1-1, with 9 nucleotides matching TRBD1. The germline V gene has CDR1 SGHTA and CDR2 FQGTGA. This CDR3 comprises 16 residues. Losses at the gene ends were 6 bases for V and 1 base for J; bases not matched to a gene: 9. The CDR3, as DNA: TGTGCCAGCAGATCACAGGGGGCGGCGGGGAACACTGAAGCTTTCTTT. As protein: CASRSQGAAGNTEAFF.

V usage is TRBV19 and J usage is TRBJ2-1, with TRBD2 matching 10 bases. Trimming took 10 bases from V and 4 from J; bases not matched to a gene: 4. CDR1 and CDR2 from the germline V gene are LNHDA and SQIVND (reference sequence). There are 13 residues in the CDR3. The CDR3 reads CATGTSAYNEQFF. CDR3 nucleotide sequence: TGTGCCACCGGGACTAGCGCATACAATGAGCAGTTCTTC.

The V gene is TRBV7-3, the J gene TRBJ2-3, with D perhaps matching TRBD1 (6 bases). The CDR3 spans 14 residues. Germline V CDR1 and CDR2: SGHTA, FQGTGA. Trimming took off 5 bases at V and 3 bases at J, with 12 bases between the two ends. In nucleotides, the CDR3 is TGTGCCAGCAGCGGATCCGGGACAACAGATACGCAGTATTTT. Residues: CASSGSGTTDTQYF.

Remarks on this clone: The identical CDR3 is also encoded by other nucleotide sequences in the sample. The DNA of the CDR3 is TGCGCCAGCAGCTTGGTAGGGGGCAATCAGCCCCAGCATTTT. As protein: CASSLVGGNQPQHF. The chain joins TRBV5-1 to TRBJ1-5; a possible D gene is TRBD1 (5 bases). CDR3 length: 14 residues. Deletions cut 0 bases from V and 2 bases from J, with 6 bases between. Per the germline V gene, CDR1 is SGHRS and CDR2 is YFSETQ.

This clone was counted once. The chain recombines TRBV5-1 with TRBJ1-4, with TRBD1 matching over 7 bases. CDR3 length: 15 residues. Germline CDR1 SGHRS, CDR2 YFSETQ. J was trimmed by 7 bases and V by 0 bases; bases with no gene match: 6. The CDR3 here is CASSLVGDRGEKLFF. In DNA form, the CDR3 reads TGCGCCAGCAGCTTGGTTGGGGACAGAGGTGAAAAACTGTTTTTT.

The genes are TRBV6-6 and TRBJ1-5; D unclear. Trimming left V 6 bases short and J 6 bases short, with 15 bases between. The CDR3 contains 14 residues. CDR1 and CDR2 (germline): MNHNY, SVGAGI (reference sequence). The CDR3 DNA reads as TGTGCCAGCAGGACGACACCGGAGGGTCAGCCCCAGCATTTT. Protein sequence: CASRTTPEGQPQHF.

V gene TRBV11-2 combines with J gene TRBJ1-1, with TRBD1 identical over 8 bases. Trimming removed 6 bases from V and 4 bases from J; junction bases left unmatched: 13. This CDR3 contains 16 residues. Germline CDR1 reads SGHAT; CDR2 reads FQNNGV. In DNA form, the CDR3 reads TGTGCCAGCAGTTCGATCCAGGGGGCTGTGGGCACTGAAGCTTTCTTT. Residues: CASSSIQGAVGTEAFF.

This chain uses TRBV25-1 with TRBJ2-5; 9 bases are shared with TRBD1. The junction had 11 bases not matched to a gene; V was cut back by 4 bases and J by 2 bases. The CDR3 consists of 17 residues. CDR1 is MGHDK and CDR2 is SYGVNS in the germline V gene. The CDR3 loop is CASSGIRGTGRQETQYF. The CDR3, as DNA: TGTGCCAGCAGTGGAATCCGCGGGACAGGGAGACAAGAGACCCAGTACTTC.

The genes are TRBV9 and TRBJ2-5; D may match TRBD1 or TRBD2 (6 bases each). Trimming left V 8 bases short and J 1 base short, with 9 bases between. Germline loops: CDR1 SGDLS, CDR2 YYNGEE. The CDR3 contains 12 residues. CDR3 amino acids: CARRGAQETQYF. The CDR3 DNA follows: TGTGCCAGGAGGGGGGCCCAAGAGACCCAGTACTTC.

This chain connects TRBV29-1 to TRBJ2-5, with 8 bases matching TRBD2. This CDR3 has 15 amino acids. Trimming took 4 bases from V and 7 from J; bases not matched to a gene: 14. Germline V lookup: CDR1 SQVTM, CDR2 ANQGSEA. The CDR3 sequence is CSVGVQSGAGGTQYF. CDR3 DNA sequence: TGCAGCGTTGGGGTTCAATCAGGCGCGGGGGGGACCCAGTACTTC.

This chain connects TRBV10-2 to TRBJ1-2; 9 nucleotides line up with TRBD1. V gave up 4 bases and J gave up 6 bases; unmatched junction bases: 0. Looked up from germline, CDR1 is WSHSY and CDR2 is SAAADI. This CDR3 comprises 12 residues. The CDR3 loop is CASSGTGDGYTF. The CDR3 bases are TGCGCCAGCAGTGGGACAGGGGATGGCTACACCTTC.

The chain combines TRBV5-1 with TRBJ1-4; D is undetermined. Between the trimmed V and J ends, which lost 0 bases and 6 bases, there was a span of 6 bases. The CDR3 length is 13 residues. Germline V gene lookup returns CDR1 SGHRS and CDR2 YFSETQ. This chain's CDR3 is CASSLGTYEKLFF. As DNA, the CDR3 is TGCGCCAGCAGCTTGGGAACATATGAAAAACTGTTTTTT.

The chain recombines TRBV5-1 with TRBJ2-7, with 7 bases matching TRBD1. The germline CDR1 and CDR2 sequences are SGHRS and YFSETQ. V lost 2 bases to trimming and J lost 0 bases; unmatched junction nucleotides: 5. CDR3 size: 15 residues. In DNA, the CDR3 is TGCGCCAGCAGCTTAGGACAGGACAGCTCCTACGAGCAGTACGTC. Translating it yields CASSLGQDSSYEQYV.

The chain uses TRBV28 and TRBJ1-2, with D perhaps TRBD1 (6 bases). The length of the CDR3 is 13 residues. The germline V gene encodes CDR1 MDHEN and CDR2 SYDVKM. V gave up 6 bases and J gave up 4 bases, with 12 bases separating them. The chain's CDR3 is CASRPADSYGYTF. The CDR3 nucleotides are TGTGCCAGCAGGCCGGCGGACAGCTATGGCTACACCTTC.

The chain recombines TRBV5-1 with TRBJ1-1, with a weak D call TRBD1 (6 bases). Germline CDR1 is SGHRS and CDR2 is YFSETQ. Trimming took 2 bases from V and 0 from J, leaving 11 bases between them. The CDR3 sequence is 15 residues long. CDR3 nucleotides: TGCGCCAGCAGCTTTCTGGACAGCGTGAACACTGAAGCTTTCTTT. It specifies CASSFLDSVNTEAFF. Complete variable domain (other parts from reference TRBV5-1 and TRBJ1-1): KAGVTQTPRYLIKTRGQQVTLSCSPISGHRSVSWYQQTPGQGLQFLFEYFSETQRNKGNFPGRFSGRQFSNSRSEMNVSTLELGDSALYLCASSFLDSVNTEAFFGQGTRLTVV.

The rearrangement links TRBV19 to TRBJ2-1; a weak D match, TRBD2 (5 bases). With 6 bases removed from V and 6 bases from J, the gap between germline ends came to 12 bases. The CDR3 has 13 amino acids. Germline CDR1 is LNHDA and CDR2 is SQIVND (reference sequence). The CDR3 nucleotides are TGTGCCAGTAGGCCCGGCCGGGGCAATGAGCAGTTCTTC. Translating gives CASRPGRGNEQFF.

There are a few counts of this clone. V gene TRBV5-4 combines with J gene TRBJ1-6; D gene unclear. The CDR3 has 16 amino acids. The germline gives CDR1 SGHNT, CDR2 YYREEE (reference sequence). V lost 2 bases and J lost 3, with 12 bases in between. This chain's CDR3 is CASSFGAGNYNSPLHF. In DNA form, the CDR3 reads TGTGCCAGCAGCTTTGGAGCGGGGAACTATAATTCACCCCTCCACTTT.